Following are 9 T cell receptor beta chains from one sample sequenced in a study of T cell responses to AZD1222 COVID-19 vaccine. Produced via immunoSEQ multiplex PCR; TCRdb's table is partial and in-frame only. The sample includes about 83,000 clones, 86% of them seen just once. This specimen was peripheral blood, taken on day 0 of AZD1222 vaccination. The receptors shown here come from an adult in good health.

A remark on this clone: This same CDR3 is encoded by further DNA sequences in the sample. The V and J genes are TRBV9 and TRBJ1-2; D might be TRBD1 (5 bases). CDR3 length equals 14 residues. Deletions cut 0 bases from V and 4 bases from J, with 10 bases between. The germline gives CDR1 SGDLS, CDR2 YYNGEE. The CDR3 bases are TGTGCCAGCAGCGTAGCGGGGGAAGGCTATGGCTACACCTTC. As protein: CASSVAGEGYGYTF.

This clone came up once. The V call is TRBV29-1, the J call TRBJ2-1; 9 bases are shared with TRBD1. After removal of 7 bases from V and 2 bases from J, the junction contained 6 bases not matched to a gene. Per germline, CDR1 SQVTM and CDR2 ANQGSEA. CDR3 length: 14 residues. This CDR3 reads CSGVGTGTYNEQFF. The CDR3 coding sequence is TGCAGCGGTGTCGGGACAGGGACCTACAATGAGCAGTTCTTC.

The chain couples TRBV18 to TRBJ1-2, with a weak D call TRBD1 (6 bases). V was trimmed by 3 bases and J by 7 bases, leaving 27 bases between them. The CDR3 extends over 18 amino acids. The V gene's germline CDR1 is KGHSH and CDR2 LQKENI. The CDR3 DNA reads TGTGCCAGCTCACCTTTTGCACGGGAACAGGGTGTTCTCAGTGGCTACACCTTC. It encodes CASSPFAREQGVLSGYTF.

The CDR3, as DNA: TGTGCCAGCAGCTTAGGCGGACTAGCGGGACGTCTGGGTGAGCAGTTCTTC. This sequence encodes CASSLGGLAGRLGEQFF. This chain joins TRBV7-2 and TRBJ2-1, with 12 bases that match TRBD2. This CDR3 is built from 17 residues. CDR1 is SGHTA and CDR2 is FQGNSA in the germline V gene. The ends lost 1 base at V and 9 bases at J; junction bases unmatched: 10.

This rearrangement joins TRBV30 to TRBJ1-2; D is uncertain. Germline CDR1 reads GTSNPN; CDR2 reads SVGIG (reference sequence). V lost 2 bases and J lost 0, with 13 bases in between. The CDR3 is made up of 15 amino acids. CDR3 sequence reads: CAWSKQSKANYGYTF. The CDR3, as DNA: TGTGCCTGGAGTAAGCAGTCAAAAGCTAACTATGGCTACACCTTC.

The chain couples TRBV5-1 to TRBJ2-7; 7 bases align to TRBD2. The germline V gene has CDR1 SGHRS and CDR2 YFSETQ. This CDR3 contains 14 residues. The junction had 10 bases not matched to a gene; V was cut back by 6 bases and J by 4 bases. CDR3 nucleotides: TGCGCCAGCACCCCTGGGGGACTAACTTACGAGCAGTACTTC. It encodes CASTPGGLTYEQYF.

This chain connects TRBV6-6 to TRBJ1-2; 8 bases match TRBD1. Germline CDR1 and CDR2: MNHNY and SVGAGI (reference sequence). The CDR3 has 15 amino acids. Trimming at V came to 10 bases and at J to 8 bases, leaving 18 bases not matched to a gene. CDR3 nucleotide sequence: TGTGCCACCACGCAACTGGGCCAGGGGGCCGGGGGCTACACCTTC. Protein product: CATTQLGQGAGGYTF.

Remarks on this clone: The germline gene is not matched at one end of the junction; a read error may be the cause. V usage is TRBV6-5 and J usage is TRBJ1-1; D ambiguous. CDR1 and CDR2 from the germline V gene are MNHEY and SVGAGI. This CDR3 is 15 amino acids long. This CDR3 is CASSNSRLWNTEAFF. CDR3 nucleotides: TGTGCCAGCAGTAACTCGAGACTCTGGAACACTGAAGCTTTCTTT.

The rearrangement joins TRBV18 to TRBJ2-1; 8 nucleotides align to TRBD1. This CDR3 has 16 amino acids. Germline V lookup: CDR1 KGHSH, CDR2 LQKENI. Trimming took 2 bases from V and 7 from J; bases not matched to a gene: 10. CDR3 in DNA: TGTGCCAGCTCACCAAAGGACAGGGAGCTAGTAAATGAGCAGTTCTTC. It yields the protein CASSPKDRELVNEQFF.